The T cell receptor (beta chain) under discussion was sequenced for a study of shared clonotypes between healthy human individuals (TCRdb year 2020). About the study as a whole: A few men and a couple of women, aged 18 to 49 years, made up the cohort. Blood TCR repertoires of a handful of healthy adults were deeply sequenced to estimate repertoire size and the extent of clonotype sharing between individuals. Per donor, leukapheresis produced somewhere between about 0.94 and 8.9 billion PBMCs. Libraries were prepared and TCR repertoires were sequenced by different laboratories using diverse techniques, in order to increase sequencing depth and limit assay-specific biases. For each donor, three plates each were used for CD4 naive and CD4 memory, two plates were used for CD8 naive, and one plate was used for CD8 memory. Overall study results and their limits: When a few donors were compared, the shared fraction of clonotypes was around 5.1% for naive CD4, 3.5% to 4% for naive CD8, roughly 2.5% for memory CD4, and under 0.5% for memory CD8. The genetic and exposure-history diversity represented was limited by the small number of donors. Incomplete sequencing was indicated by rarefaction of sorted-subset datasets, despite the large sequencing depth. Compared with non-shared clonotypes, the clonotypes found in all four sorted-subset donors had higher generation probabilities. Naive subsets generally had larger estimated clonotype richness than memory subsets did. Pairwise subsampling led to the expectation that sequencing depth would affect the degree of clonotype sharing among donors. Sampling was restricted to blood, and TCR repertoires in tissues likely differ from the TCR repertoires found in blood.

Using the deep immunoSEQ assay, multiplex PCR amplified TCR CDR3 regions from genomic DNA. For each cell subset, the extracted genomic DNA was distributed evenly across all wells of several immunoSEQ 96-well plates, and each plate served as one replicate. Each replicate PCR for sorted subsets received around 210 ng genomic DNA, equal to tens of thousands of T cell genomes. Purified libraries were measured with a Qubit 3.0 fluorometer, size-checked on a Bioanalyzer 2100, and measured again with the KAPA Library Quantification kit. Every immunoSEQ 96-well plate was sequenced on a dedicated single-read 150-cycle Illumina NextSeq 550 flow cell. Per the original workflow: The immunoSEQ output contained only junctional sequences without quality scores, so filtering could not match that applied to full-length reads. To assign V/J genes and CDR3, sequences were annotated using PyIR, a Python wrapper for IgBLAST v1.9, with IMGT germline references. Reads with weak V/J assignments (E-value above 1e-6), missing CDR3, stop codons, out-of-frame junctions, or ambiguous translated residues were removed. V3J clonotypes were defined by identical inferred V gene, J gene, and CDR3 amino acid sequence. The percentage overlap between two repertoires was calculated by dividing the number of shared unique clonotypes by the size of the smaller repertoire. RTK rarefaction, the Chao1 estimator, and Recon v2.1 estimates of unobserved clonotypes were used to assess repertoire richness. Generation probabilities were computed with OLGA for all TCRbeta clonotypes obtained by the gDNA method from a few donors. Entries here come from immuneACCESS through TCRdb and include only in-frame sequences with V and J called. Some clones fail to appear in such tables; in the studies checked, an unresolved V gene covers under half of the shortfall, and the cause of the remainder is unknown. The V and J calls and clone size were taken over from that table, and D and trimming were inferred from the DNA. The sample table lists some 600,000 clones, about 95% of them with a count of one. The ten largest clones take up approximately 0.1% of the sample.

In the case of this clone: Its antigen remains undetermined. Base qualities are not at hand, and no much larger clone is one base apart.

V was cut back by 1 base and J by 7 bases, leaving a gap of 8 bases between them. Spanning cysteine to phenylalanine, the CDR3 consists of 13 amino acids. The only DNA kept is the CDR3, 39 bases in frame from the first base. Taken from the germline V gene, the CDR1 and CDR2 loops are SGHVS and FNYEAQ. CD8 naive samples were CD45RO-negative cells positively selected for CCR7, giving a CD45RA+CCR7+ population that excluded TemRA cells. Healthy HIV-negative adults with no recently reported acute infections or vaccinations were included as donors. Every donor was a Caucasian adult living in Nashville, Tennessee, USA. After blood collection by leukapheresis, PBMCs were isolated using Ficoll-Histopaque density gradient centrifugation and then cryopreserved in the vapor phase of liquid nitrogen. Analytical flow cytometry was used to check the purity and quantity of each magnetically sorted T cell population. From each sorted fraction, genomic DNA was isolated and quantified by UV absorbance on a Nanodrop 2000c.

Source material: naive CD8+ T cells sorted from blood. The meaning of the sample's cell subset or site label: CD45RA+CCR7+. The sequence links TRBV7-6 to TRBJ2-1; TRBD2 is perhaps the D gene, given 6 matching bases. This TCR came from a woman aged 25 to 45 in good health. The DNA reads as follows: TGTGCCAGCAGCTTAGAGACTAGAAATGAGCAGTTCTTC. This yields the protein CASSLETRNEQFF.